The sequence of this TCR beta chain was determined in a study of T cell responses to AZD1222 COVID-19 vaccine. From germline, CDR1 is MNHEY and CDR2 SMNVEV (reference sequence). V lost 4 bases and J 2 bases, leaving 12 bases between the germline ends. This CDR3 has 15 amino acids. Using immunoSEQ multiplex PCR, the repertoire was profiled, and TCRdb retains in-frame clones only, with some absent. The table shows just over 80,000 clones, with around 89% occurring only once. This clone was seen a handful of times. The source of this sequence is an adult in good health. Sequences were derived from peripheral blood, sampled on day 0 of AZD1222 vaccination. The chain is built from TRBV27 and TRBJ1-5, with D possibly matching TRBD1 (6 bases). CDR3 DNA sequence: TGTGCCAGCAGTTCCAGACAGGTGGGCAATCAGCCCCAGCATTTT. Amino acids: CASSSRQVGNQPQHF.